These T cell receptor beta chains were read from a single sample in a study of cytomegalovirus exposure and HLA in healthy donors. The data were produced by immunoSEQ multiplex PCR, yet TCRdb's version contains in-frame clones alone and is incomplete. The sample has 95,000 to 110,000 clones; approximately 73% are singletons. Sequenced material: PBMCs. The receptors originated from a man aged 25 to 40 in good health and CMV-seronegative. CDR3s include the opening cysteine and the closing phenylalanine or tryptophan. A D gene is named only where the DNA matches it firmly. The size of a clone is reported for some rows only, either as once, few or many, or as a class for expanded clones.

>TRBD1|once|TRBV13|TRBJ1-6
CASSLRQGGSYNSPLHF
TGTGCCAGCAGCTTAAGACAGGGAGGATCCTATAATTCACCCCTCCACTTT
>.|.|TRBV7-9|TRBJ2-7
CASSLSHEQYF
TGTGCCAGCAGCTTATCCCACGAGCAGTACTTC
>TRBD1|.|TRBV7-8|TRBJ1-5
CASSLALGTGDGQPQHF
TGTGCCAGCAGCTTAGCGTTGGGGACAGGTGACGGTCAGCCCCAGCATTTT
>.|few|TRBV7-9|TRBJ2-6
CASSFAPGGTNVLTF
TGTGCCAGCAGCTTCGCCCCCGGGGGAACCAACGTCCTGACTTTC
>.|.|TRBV5-6|TRBJ1-5
CASSTIQGPDQPQHF
TGTGCCAGCAGCACCATACAGGGTCCGGATCAGCCCCAGCATTTT
>.|once|TRBV5-1|TRBJ1-4
CASSLGPEGDEKLFF
TGCGCCAGCAGCTTGGGACCCGAGGGGGATGAAAAACTGTTTTTT
>.|.|TRBV2|TRBJ1-5
CASHGGQRNQPHHF
TGTGCCAGTCACGGCGGGCAGCGCAATCAGCCCCACCATTTT
>TRBD1|.|TRBV19|TRBJ1-3
CASSISGQGDRAGNTIYF
TGTGCCAGTAGTATCTCGGGACAGGGGGATCGTGCTGGAAACACCATATATTTT
>.|.|TRBV4-1|TRBJ2-7
CADRGPYEQYF
TGCGCCGACAGAGGCCCCTACGAGCAGTACTTC
>TRBD1|.|TRBV6-5|TRBJ1-1
CASSYTDRGNTEAFF
TGTGCCAGCAGTTACACGGACAGGGGGAACACTGAAGCTTTCTTT
>.|.|TRBV18|TRBJ1-2
CASSPDSANYGYTF
TGTGCCAGCTCACCCGACTCGGCTAACTATGGCTACACCTTC
>.|once|TRBV19|TRBJ2-5
CASSSIPGLETQYF
TGTGCCAGTAGTAGTATACCGGGGTTAGAGACCCAGTACTTC
>.|few|TRBV14|TRBJ2-1
CASSQAGNEQFF
TGTGCCAGCAGCCAAGCAGGCAATGAGCAGTTCTTC
>.|.|TRBV27|TRBJ2-7
CASSPAFGASYEQYF
TGTGCCAGCAGTCCGGCTTTTGGGGCTTCCTACGAGCAGTACTTC
>TRBD1|.|TRBV19|TRBJ2-3
CASSRPGTGGIDTQYF
TGTGCCAGTAGTAGGCCCGGGACAGGGGGAATAGATACGCAGTATTTT
>TRBD1|.|TRBV5-1|TRBJ1-6
CASSLQGTNSPLHF
TGCGCCAGCAGCCTACAGGGGACGAATTCACCCCTCCACTTT
>.|once|TRBV7-3|TRBJ2-1
CASSSRDSSYNEQFF
TGTGCCAGCAGCTCCCGGGACTCCTCCTACAATGAGCAGTTCTTC
>.|.|TRBV19|TRBJ2-1
CATRLTPGTLSLTYNEQFF
TGTGCCACTAGACTTACCCCCGGGACTCTAAGCCTCACCTACAATGAGCAGTTCTTC
>TRBD2|.|TRBV11-2|TRBJ2-7
CASSFATSGGGYEQYF
TGTGCCAGCAGCTTTGCAACTAGCGGGGGTGGCTACGAGCAGTACTTC
>.|.|TRBV29-1|TRBJ2-3
CSVVVAVGRTDTQYF
TGCAGCGTTGTTGTTGCAGTGGGGCGTACAGATACGCAGTATTTT
>.|once|TRBV18|TRBJ1-2
CASSPPSGQGRGYTF
TGTGCCAGCTCACCACCGTCCGGGCAGGGGCGAGGCTACACCTTC
>TRBD1|.|TRBV4-1|TRBJ2-3
CASSQPQGAPDTQYF
TGCGCCAGCAGCCAACCGCAGGGGGCCCCAGATACGCAGTATTTT
>TRBD2|.|TRBV28|TRBJ2-4
CASSLRAGLAGVAKNIQYF
TGTGCCAGCAGTTTGCGGGCAGGGCTAGCGGGAGTAGCCAAAAACATTCAGTACTTC
>TRBD1|.|TRBV7-2|TRBJ2-5
CASSLWDRRTQETQYF
TGTGCCAGCAGCCTATGGGACAGGAGGACTCAAGAGACCCAGTACTTC
>TRBD2|.|TRBV10-2|TRBJ2-7
CASSESRSSGTEQYF
TGCGCCAGCAGTGAGTCTAGGTCTAGCGGGACCGAGCAGTACTTC
>.|.|TRBV12-5|TRBJ1-6
CASAGGSNSPLHF
TGTGCTAGTGCCGGGGGAAGTAATTCACCCCTCCACTTT
>TRBD1|medium-sized|TRBV7-9|TRBJ2-7
CASSFETGTEQYF
TGTGCCAGCAGCTTCGAGACAGGGACCGAGCAGTACTTC
>.|few|TRBV20-1|TRBJ1-1
CSAQGGFF
TGCAGTGCCCAAGGGGGTTTCTTT
>TRBD1|.|TRBV9|TRBJ2-1
CASSVTRDSRFEQFF
TGTGCCAGCAGCGTCACGAGGGACAGCCGATTTGAGCAGTTCTTC
>.|.|TRBV27|TRBJ2-2
CASSSYTGELFF
TGTGCCAGCAGTTCCTACACCGGGGAGCTGTTTTTT
>TRBD2|.|TRBV5-6|TRBJ2-1
CASSLNGGAYNEQFF
TGTGCCAGCAGCTTGAATGGGGGGGCCTACAATGAGCAGTTCTTC
>.|few|TRBV5-1|TRBJ2-7
CASSGRDTDSYEQYF
TGCGCCAGCAGCGGACGGGACACCGACTCCTACGAGCAGTACTTC
>TRBD2|.|TRBV10-3|TRBJ2-3
CAISESASGGKDTQYF
TGTGCCATCAGTGAGTCGGCTAGCGGGGGCAAAGATACGCAGTATTTT
>TRBD1|.|TRBV7-9|TRBJ2-7
CASSPEGGRGPYEQYF
TGTGCCAGCAGCCCAGAGGGTGGCAGGGGGCCATACGAGCAGTACTTC
>.|.|TRBV5-1|TRBJ1-5
CASSPGPFQDQPQHF
TGCGCCAGCAGCCCTGGCCCGTTTCAGGATCAGCCCCAGCATTTT
>.|.|TRBV5-1|TRBJ2-1
CASSATRLGEQFF
TGCGCCAGCAGCGCAACTAGGTTAGGCGAGCAGTTCTTC
>TRBD2|few|TRBV7-2|TRBJ2-2
CASRLTSGPGELFF
TGTGCCAGCAGATTGACTAGCGGGCCCGGGGAGCTGTTTTTT